This is a list of T cell receptor beta chains from one sample in a study of OX40 agonist ivuxolimab in advanced cancers. Clones were sequenced by immunoSEQ multiplex PCR, and TCRdb holds only the in-frame ones, with some missing. The sample has under 55,000 clones; roughly 90% are singletons. The sample in question was CD4+ or CD8+ T cells sorted from blood, obtained in a trial of the OX40 agonist ivuxolimab. The receptors come from an adult with an advanced solid tumor such as melanoma, head and neck, liver or kidney cancer. Both conserved end residues are part of each CDR3. Fields, in order: D gene, J gene, clone size, V gene, CDR3 DNA, CDR3 protein. A D gene is named only where the DNA matches it firmly. The size of a clone is reported for some rows only, either as once, few or many, or as a class for expanded clones.

d_gene: NA
j_gene: TRBJ1-1
abundance: NA
v_gene: TRBV2
CDR3nt: TGTGCCAGCAGGGTTCCGAACACTGAAGCTTTCTTT
CDR3aa: CASRVPNTEAFF

d_gene: NA
j_gene: TRBJ1-1
abundance: NA
v_gene: TRBV13
CDR3nt: TGTGCCAGCAGCTTTGGGCTGGGGGAAGCTTTCTTT
CDR3aa: CASSFGLGEAFF

d_gene: NA
j_gene: TRBJ1-1
abundance: NA
v_gene: TRBV4-1
CDR3nt: TGCGCCAGCAGCCAAGTCGAGGCAGGGTACGAAAAGGCTTTCTTT
CDR3aa: CASSQVEAGYEKAFF

d_gene: NA
j_gene: TRBJ2-3
abundance: NA
v_gene: TRBV27
CDR3nt: TGTGCCAGCTTTTCCCCGCGGGATACGCAGTATTTT
CDR3aa: CASFSPRDTQYF

d_gene: NA
j_gene: TRBJ1-6
abundance: NA
v_gene: TRBV7-2
CDR3nt: TGTGCCAGCAGCCCAACCCGCCCAAGCGGGGGGACCGATAATTCACCCCTCCACTTT
CDR3aa: CASSPTRPSGGTDNSPLHF

d_gene: TRBD1
j_gene: TRBJ2-5
abundance: NA
v_gene: TRBV6-5
CDR3nt: TGTGCCAGCAGTTACTCACAGGGGGGCGGGAAGACCCAGTACTTC
CDR3aa: CASSYSQGGGKTQYF

d_gene: NA
j_gene: TRBJ1-1
abundance: NA
v_gene: TRBV27
CDR3nt: TGTGCCAGCCAAAAAGGGTACAGCAACACTGAAGCTTTCTTT
CDR3aa: CASQKGYSNTEAFF

d_gene: NA
j_gene: TRBJ2-2
abundance: NA
v_gene: TRBV7-2
CDR3nt: TGTGCCAGCAGCTTCAGAGCCGGGGAGCTGTTTTTT
CDR3aa: CASSFRAGELFF

d_gene: NA
j_gene: TRBJ2-3
abundance: once
v_gene: TRBV19
CDR3nt: TGTGCCAGTAGTGACTACAGCACAGATACGCAGTATTTT
CDR3aa: CASSDYSTDTQYF

d_gene: NA
j_gene: TRBJ1-4
abundance: NA
v_gene: TRBV7-9
CDR3nt: TGTGCCAGCAGCTTAATTGGAACAACTAATGAAAAACTGTTTTTT
CDR3aa: CASSLIGTTNEKLFF